The clone carrying this TCR beta chain was picked up many times. As yet, its antigen is unknown. This entry comes from a study of blood T cells in healthy people across ages. A J-beta primer mix and a sample-barcoded 5' primer were used in a second PCR of roughly 7 to 12 cycles. TCRdb re-called the 5' RACE reads through MiXCR, storing one row per CDR3 protein. The sample includes about 670,000 distinct CDR3 sequences, approximately 52% of them seen just once. Study-level results: TCR beta diversity, measured per million T cells, fell in a roughly linear way with age.

The sample taken for sequencing was blood. The source is a woman over 75 in good health.

Written as DNA, the CDR3 is TGCGCCACCGCTAGCGGAGAGGGAGATACGCAGTATTTT. It codes for CATASGEGDTQYF. The rearrangement joins TRBV5-1 to TRBJ2-3; the match to TRBD2 covers 7 bases. The CDR3 extends over 13 amino acids. V was clipped by 9 bases and J by 5 bases; unmatched bases: 9. Germline CDR1 reads SGHRS; CDR2 reads YFSETQ. Variable domain in full (rest from reference TRBV5-1 and TRBJ2-3): KAGVTQTPRYLIKTRGQQVTLSCSPISGHRSVSWYQQTPGQGLQFLFEYFSETQRNKGNFPGRFSGRQFSNSRSEMNVSTLELGDSALYLCATASGEGDTQYFGPGTRLTVL.